A selection of T cell receptor beta chains follows, all from one sample in a study of siplizumab effects on memory and regulatory T cells. Here immunoSEQ multiplex PCR was the method, and the copy in TCRdb shows in-frame clones only, minus some. The top ten clones hold 17% of a sample with about 50,000 clones, 93% of them seen once. The sample consisted of CD8+ T cells sorted from blood. The receptors derive from a human donor in good health. Each CDR3 is given with its conserved first and last residue. The order of the fields is D gene, clone size, V gene, J gene, CDR3 protein. The D gene is left open where the match is weak. For some rows the clone size is stated as once, few or many, or as a class when expanded; others skip it.

D gene: .
clone size: .
V gene: TRBV4-2
J gene: TRBJ2-1
CDR3 protein: CASSQSYHAIEGLLDDEQFF

D gene: .
clone size: .
V gene: TRBV29-1
J gene: TRBJ2-7
CDR3 protein: CSVEASDYEQYF

D gene: .
clone size: .
V gene: TRBV11-2
J gene: TRBJ2-7
CDR3 protein: CASSPPKGERHSYEQYF

D gene: .
clone size: .
V gene: TRBV9
J gene: TRBJ2-7
CDR3 protein: CASSPENRYNEQYF

D gene: .
clone size: few
V gene: TRBV15
J gene: TRBJ2-2
CDR3 protein: CATSRGGELFF

D gene: .
clone size: .
V gene: TRBV9
J gene: TRBJ1-5
CDR3 protein: CASSVTSGDQPQHF

D gene: .
clone size: .
V gene: TRBV19
J gene: TRBJ2-2
CDR3 protein: CASSTPGDYTGELFF

D gene: TRBD2
clone size: .
V gene: TRBV23-1
J gene: TRBJ2-3
CDR3 protein: CASSQSEGLANLDTQYF

D gene: .
clone size: .
V gene: TRBV6-1
J gene: TRBJ1-5
CDR3 protein: CASSSRSGNQPQHF

D gene: .
clone size: .
V gene: TRBV14
J gene: TRBJ2-1
CDR3 protein: CASSQESDSRYNEQFF

D gene: .
clone size: .
V gene: TRBV7-9
J gene: TRBJ2-5
CDR3 protein: CASSSLAYTAQETQYF

D gene: TRBD1
clone size: .
V gene: TRBV7-9
J gene: TRBJ1-5
CDR3 protein: CASSFRPGTGKDSNQPQHF

D gene: .
clone size: .
V gene: TRBV27
J gene: TRBJ2-7
CDR3 protein: CASSSGRYYEQYF

D gene: TRBD1
clone size: .
V gene: TRBV7-9
J gene: TRBJ2-1
CDR3 protein: CASNRDSLYNEQFF

D gene: .
clone size: .
V gene: TRBV7-2
J gene: TRBJ2-1
CDR3 protein: CASSPRVSYNEQFF